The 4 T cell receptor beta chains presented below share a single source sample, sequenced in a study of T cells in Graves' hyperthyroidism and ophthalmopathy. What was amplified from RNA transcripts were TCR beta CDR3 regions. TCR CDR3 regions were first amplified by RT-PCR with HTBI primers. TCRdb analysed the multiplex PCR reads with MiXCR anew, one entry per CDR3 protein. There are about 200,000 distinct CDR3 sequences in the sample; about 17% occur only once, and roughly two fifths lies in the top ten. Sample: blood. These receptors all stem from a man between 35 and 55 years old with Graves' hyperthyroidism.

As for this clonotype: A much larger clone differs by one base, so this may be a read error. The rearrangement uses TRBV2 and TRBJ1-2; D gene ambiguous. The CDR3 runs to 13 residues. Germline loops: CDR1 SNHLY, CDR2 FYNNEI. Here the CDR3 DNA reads TGTACCAGCAGTGAACTGCGTAACTATGGCTACACCTTC. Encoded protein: CTSSELRNYGYTF.

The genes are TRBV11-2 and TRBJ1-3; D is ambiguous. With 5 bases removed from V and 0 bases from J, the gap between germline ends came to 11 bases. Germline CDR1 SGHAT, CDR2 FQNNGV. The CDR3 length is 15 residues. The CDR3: CASSRVAGSGNTIYF. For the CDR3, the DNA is TGTGCCAGCAGCAGGGTAGCAGGCTCTGGAAACACCATATATTTT.

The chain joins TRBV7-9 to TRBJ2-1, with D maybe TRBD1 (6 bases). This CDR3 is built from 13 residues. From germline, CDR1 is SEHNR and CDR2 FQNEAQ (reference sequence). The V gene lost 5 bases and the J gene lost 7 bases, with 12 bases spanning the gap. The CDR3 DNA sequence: TGTGCCAGCAGCGCCCCACAGGGAAATGAGCAGTTCTTC. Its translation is CASSAPQGNEQFF.

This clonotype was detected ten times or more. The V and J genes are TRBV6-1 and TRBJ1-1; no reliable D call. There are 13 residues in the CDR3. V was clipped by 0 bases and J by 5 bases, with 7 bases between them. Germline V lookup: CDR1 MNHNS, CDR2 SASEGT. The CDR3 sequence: CASSEASGTEAFF. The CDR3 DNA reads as TGTGCCAGCAGTGAAGCGAGTGGGACTGAAGCTTTCTTT.